This entry lists 5 T cell receptor beta chains sequenced from one sample in a study of CD8+CD57+ T cells in acquired aplastic anemia. TCR beta VDJ combinations and CDR3 sequences were profiled from genomic DNA. One entry per CDR3 protein, called by TCRdb with MiXCR from the reads. The sample shows under 200,000 distinct CDR3 sequences, around 48% of them seen only once. Patients who underwent sequencing had shown CD8+CD57+ cell expansion by flow cytometry. The sample comprised sorted CD4+, CD8+, or CD8+CD57+ T cells (not recorded which) from PBMCs. The source is a human donor with aplastic anemia.

In this sample, this clonotype turned up once. One end of the junction does not line up with germline, which may come from a read error. The CDR3 is CASSSSRTKENTIYF. The CDR3 nucleotides are TGTGCCAGCAGTTCTTCCCGGACAAAAGAAAACACCATATATTTT. The V gene is TRBV10-3, the J gene TRBJ1-3; tentatively, D is TRBD1 (5 bases). CDR1 and CDR2 from the germline V gene are ENHRY and SYGVKD. The CDR3 extends over 15 amino acids.

The chain joins TRBV2 to TRBJ2-2, with D perhaps TRBD1 (6 bases). The CDR3 has 14 amino acids. Germline V lookup: CDR1 SNHLY, CDR2 FYNNEI. V lost 5 bases and J lost 5, with 12 bases in between. This chain's CDR3 is CASSRTALTGELFF. For the CDR3, the DNA is TGTGCCAGCAGTCGGACAGCTCTAACCGGGGAGCTGTTTTTT.

To note about this clonotype: A read error may produce the germline difference seen at one junction end. The genes are TRBV20-1 and TRBJ2-7; 7 bases line up with TRBD1. This CDR3 has 13 residues. Germline CDR1 and CDR2: DFQATT and SNEGSKA (reference sequence). The CDR3 is CSAGDREPYEQYF. In nucleotides, the CDR3 is TGCAGTGCTGGAGACAGGGAACCTTACGAGCAGTACTTC.

The chain joins TRBV7-3 to TRBJ1-1, with 8 bases that match TRBD1. Germline-derived CDR1 and CDR2 are SGHTA and FQGTGA. After removal of 3 bases from V and 3 bases from J, the junction contained 9 bases not matched to a gene. The length of the CDR3 is 16 residues. The CDR3 bases are TGTGCCAGCAGCTTCCGGGCAGGGGGCGAGGACACTGAAGCTTTCTTT. As protein: CASSFRAGGEDTEAFF.

This chain joins TRBV19 and TRBJ2-7; perhaps TRBD1 as D (5 bases). V was clipped by 7 bases and J by 6 bases, with 19 bases between them. Per the germline V gene, CDR1 is LNHDA and CDR2 is SQIVND (reference sequence). This CDR3 comprises 14 residues. The CDR3 here is CASKGGAAWGEQYF. The CDR3, as DNA: TGTGCCAGTAAAGGTGGGGCGGCCTGGGGCGAGCAGTACTTC. Combining the CDR3 with reference TRBV19 and TRBJ2-7 gives the whole variable domain DGGITQSPKYLFRKEGQNVTLSCEQNLNHDAMYWYRQDPGQGLRLIYYSQIVNDFQKGDIAEGYSVSREKKESFPLTVTSAQKNPTAFYLCASKGGAAWGEQYFGPGTRLTVT.